The rows below give T cell receptor beta chains drawn from one sample of a study of beta chain features in type 1 diabetes. Sequencing used immunoSEQ multiplex PCR; TCRdb keeps in-frame clones, though not all of them. The sample carries roughly 260,000 clones, just over 20% recorded once. The sequenced sample was naive CD4+ T cells from blood. The receptors come from a woman between 40 and 50 years old with type 1 diabetes. Each CDR3 is given with its conserved first and last residue. The D gene is left open where the match is weak. Size is stated for part of the rows, as once, few or many counts, or as a class when the clone is expanded.

clone size: few; D gene: TRBD2; J gene: TRBJ2-3; V gene: TRBV4-1; CDR3 protein: CASSQAPPGLAGVTDTQYF; CDR3 DNA: TGCGCCAGCAGCCAAGCCCCTCCGGGACTAGCGGGGGTTACAGATACGCAGTATTTT
clone size: .; D gene: .; J gene: TRBJ1-5; V gene: TRBV4-1; CDR3 protein: CASSQDRFGVRTQHF; CDR3 DNA: TGCGCCAGCAGCCAAGATCGATTCGGGGTTCGAACCCAGCATTTT
clone size: .; D gene: TRBD2; J gene: TRBJ2-7; V gene: TRBV5-1; CDR3 protein: CASSLVAGAFGEQYF; CDR3 DNA: TGCGCCAGCAGCTTGGTGGCGGGAGCTTTCGGCGAGCAGTACTTC
clone size: few; D gene: .; J gene: TRBJ1-2; V gene: TRBV28; CDR3 protein: CASSFGSTGTGGYTF; CDR3 DNA: TGTGCCAGCAGTTTCGGGTCCACAGGGACGGGAGGCTACACCTTC
clone size: .; D gene: .; J gene: TRBJ1-2; V gene: TRBV10-3; CDR3 protein: CAISESWQYGYTF; CDR3 DNA: TGTGCCATCAGTGAGTCTTGGCAATATGGCTACACCTTC
clone size: .; D gene: .; J gene: TRBJ2-3; V gene: TRBV5-6; CDR3 protein: CASSLARVVRTDTQYF; CDR3 DNA: TGTGCCAGCAGCTTGGCTCGGGTGGTGAGGACAGATACGCAGTATTTT
clone size: few; D gene: .; J gene: TRBJ1-2; V gene: TRBV2; CDR3 protein: CASSEAPVAGHTF; CDR3 DNA: TGTGCCAGCAGTGAAGCCCCGGTGGCGGGGCACACCTTC
clone size: .; D gene: TRBD2; J gene: TRBJ2-1; V gene: TRBV29-1; CDR3 protein: CSVVPLGAGGPQHGYNEQFF; CDR3 DNA: TGCAGCGTTGTACCCCTTGGAGCGGGAGGGCCTCAGCACGGCTACAATGAGCAGTTCTTC
clone size: .; D gene: TRBD2; J gene: TRBJ2-5; V gene: TRBV4-3; CDR3 protein: CASSQGAGGPNRETQYF; CDR3 DNA: TGCGCCAGCAGCCAAGGGGCGGGGGGGCCTAACCGAGAGACCCAGTACTTC
clone size: few; D gene: TRBD2; J gene: TRBJ2-1; V gene: TRBV2; CDR3 protein: CASSGREGGDEQFF; CDR3 DNA: TGTGCCAGCAGTGGACGGGAGGGAGGAGATGAGCAGTTCTTC
clone size: .; D gene: .; J gene: TRBJ1-1; V gene: TRBV7-9; CDR3 protein: CASSLAQMNTEAFF; CDR3 DNA: TGTGCCAGCAGCTTAGCACAGATGAACACTGAAGCTTTCTTT
clone size: few; D gene: TRBD1; J gene: TRBJ1-1; V gene: TRBV30; CDR3 protein: CAWSGGTGGSRNTEAFF; CDR3 DNA: TGTGCCTGGAGTGGGGGGACAGGGGGTTCGAGGAACACTGAAGCTTTCTTT
clone size: .; D gene: TRBD1; J gene: TRBJ1-2; V gene: TRBV7-9; CDR3 protein: CASLRPDRDYGYTF; CDR3 DNA: TGTGCCAGCCTGAGACCGGACAGGGACTATGGCTACACCTTC
clone size: .; D gene: TRBD1; J gene: TRBJ1-5; V gene: TRBV4-3; CDR3 protein: CASSQEVTGGPGYSNQPQHF; CDR3 DNA: TGCGCCAGCAGCCAAGAAGTTACAGGGGGCCCGGGATATAGCAATCAGCCCCAGCATTTT
clone size: .; D gene: TRBD1; J gene: TRBJ1-5; V gene: TRBV19; CDR3 protein: CASSIGWTGRQPQHF; CDR3 DNA: TGTGCCAGTAGTATAGGTTGGACAGGGCGACAGCCCCAGCATTTT
clone size: few; D gene: TRBD2; J gene: TRBJ2-7; V gene: TRBV11-2; CDR3 protein: CASSVTSGGTYEQYF; CDR3 DNA: TGTGCCAGCAGCGTAACCAGCGGGGGGACCTACGAGCAGTACTTC
clone size: .; D gene: TRBD1; J gene: TRBJ2-1; V gene: TRBV5-8; CDR3 protein: CASSSGTGRNEQFF; CDR3 DNA: TGTGCCAGCAGCTCCGGGACAGGGCGGAATGAGCAGTTCTTC
clone size: .; D gene: .; J gene: TRBJ2-1; V gene: TRBV25-1; CDR3 protein: CASSPQANEQFF; CDR3 DNA: TGTGCCAGCAGTCCCCAGGCGAATGAGCAGTTCTTC